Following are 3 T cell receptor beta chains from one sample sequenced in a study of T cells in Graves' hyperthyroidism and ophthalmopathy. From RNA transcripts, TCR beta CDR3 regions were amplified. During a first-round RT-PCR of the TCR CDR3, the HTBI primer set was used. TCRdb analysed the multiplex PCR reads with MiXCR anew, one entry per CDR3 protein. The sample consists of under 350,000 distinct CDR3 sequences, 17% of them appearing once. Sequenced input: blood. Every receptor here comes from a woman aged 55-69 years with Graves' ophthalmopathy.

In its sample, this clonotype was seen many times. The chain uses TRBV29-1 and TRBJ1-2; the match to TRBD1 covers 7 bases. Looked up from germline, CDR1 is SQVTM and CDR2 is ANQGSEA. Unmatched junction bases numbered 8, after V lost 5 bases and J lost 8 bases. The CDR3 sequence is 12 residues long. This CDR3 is CSVITGVQGYTF. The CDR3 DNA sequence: TGCAGCGTTATCACAGGGGTACAAGGCTACACCTTC.

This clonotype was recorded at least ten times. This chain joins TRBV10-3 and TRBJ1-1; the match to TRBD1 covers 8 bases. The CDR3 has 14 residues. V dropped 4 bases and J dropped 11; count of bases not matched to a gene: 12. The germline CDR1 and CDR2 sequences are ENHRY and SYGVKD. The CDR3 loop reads CAISGQGQEDAAFF. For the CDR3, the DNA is TGTGCCATCAGTGGTCAGGGACAGGAGGATGCGGCTTTCTTT.

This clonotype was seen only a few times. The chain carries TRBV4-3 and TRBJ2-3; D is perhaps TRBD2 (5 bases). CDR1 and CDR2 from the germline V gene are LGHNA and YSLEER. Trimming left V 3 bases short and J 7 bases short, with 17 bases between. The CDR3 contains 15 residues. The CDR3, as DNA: TGCGCCAGCAGCCAGGCGGACTCCTCCGTGAATACGCAGTATTTT. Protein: CASSQADSSVNTQYF.